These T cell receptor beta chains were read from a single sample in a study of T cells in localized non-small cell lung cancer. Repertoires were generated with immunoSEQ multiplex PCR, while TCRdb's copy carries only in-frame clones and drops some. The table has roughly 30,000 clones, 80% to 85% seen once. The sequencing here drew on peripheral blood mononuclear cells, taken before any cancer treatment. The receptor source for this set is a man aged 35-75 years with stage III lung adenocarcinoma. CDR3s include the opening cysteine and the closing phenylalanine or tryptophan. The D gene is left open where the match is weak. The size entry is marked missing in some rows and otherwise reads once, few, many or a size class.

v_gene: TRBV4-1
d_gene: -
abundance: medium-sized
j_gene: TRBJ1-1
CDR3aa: CASSPGVQAEAFF
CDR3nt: TGCGCCAGCAGCCCTGGGGTACAGGCTGAAGCTTTCTTT

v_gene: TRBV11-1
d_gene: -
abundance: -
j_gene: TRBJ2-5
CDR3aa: CASSMRETQYF
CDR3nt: TGTGCCAGCAGCATGAGGGAGACCCAGTACTTC

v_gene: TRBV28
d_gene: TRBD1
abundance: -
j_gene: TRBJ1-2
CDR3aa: CASSPTPGTGGRNYGYTF
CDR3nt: TGTGCCAGCAGTCCAACCCCCGGGACAGGGGGCCGTAACTATGGCTACACCTTC

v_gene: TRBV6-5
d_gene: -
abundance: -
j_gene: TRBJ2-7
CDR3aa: CASRIDKGSYEQYF
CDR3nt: TGTGCCAGCAGAATAGATAAGGGGTCCTACGAGCAGTACTTC

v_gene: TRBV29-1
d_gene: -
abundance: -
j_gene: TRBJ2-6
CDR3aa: CSVAGGLRPGANVLTF
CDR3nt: TGCAGCGTTGCGGGCGGTTTAAGGCCCGGGGCCAACGTCCTGACTTTC

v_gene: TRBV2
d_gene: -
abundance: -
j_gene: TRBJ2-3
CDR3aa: CASSRADTQYF
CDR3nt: TGTGCCAGCTCAAGGGCAGATACGCAGTATTTT

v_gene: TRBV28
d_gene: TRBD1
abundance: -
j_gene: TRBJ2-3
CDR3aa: CASRLQGDPTDTQYF
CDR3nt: TGTGCCAGCAGACTACAGGGGGATCCCACAGATACGCAGTATTTT

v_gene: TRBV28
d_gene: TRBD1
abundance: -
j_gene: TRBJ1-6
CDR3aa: CASSRTGVNSPLHF
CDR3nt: TGTGCCAGCAGCCGGACAGGAGTTAATTCACCCCTCCACTTT

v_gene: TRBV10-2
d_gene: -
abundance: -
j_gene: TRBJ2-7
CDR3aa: CASGHTTYEQYF
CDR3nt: TGCGCCAGCGGCCATACAACCTACGAGCAGTACTTC

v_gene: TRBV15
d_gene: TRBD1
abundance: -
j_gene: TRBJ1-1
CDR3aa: CATSKDRASTEAFF
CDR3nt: TGTGCCACCAGTAAGGACAGGGCGAGCACTGAAGCTTTCTTT

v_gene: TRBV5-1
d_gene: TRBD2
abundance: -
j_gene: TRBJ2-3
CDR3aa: CASSLEGLAVSTDTQYF
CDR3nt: TGCGCCAGCAGCTTGGAGGGACTAGCGGTTAGCACAGATACGCAGTATTTT

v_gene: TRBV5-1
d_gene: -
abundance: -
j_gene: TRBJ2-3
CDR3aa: CASSLAGAGPDTQYF
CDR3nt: TGCGCCAGCAGCTTGGCGGGGGCTGGTCCAGATACGCAGTATTTT

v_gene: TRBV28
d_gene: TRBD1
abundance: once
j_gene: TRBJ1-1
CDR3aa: CASSSADRQGRGEAFF
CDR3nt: TGTGCCAGCAGTTCCGCAGATAGACAGGGACGGGGTGAAGCTTTCTTT

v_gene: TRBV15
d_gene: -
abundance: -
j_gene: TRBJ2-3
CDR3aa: CATSRDARGTQYF
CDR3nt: TGTGCCACCAGCAGAGATGCCAGGGGTACGCAGTATTTT

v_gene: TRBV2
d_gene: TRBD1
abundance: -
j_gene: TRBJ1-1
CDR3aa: CAGQGTRAEAFF
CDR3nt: TGTGCCGGACAGGGGACTAGGGCTGAAGCTTTCTTT

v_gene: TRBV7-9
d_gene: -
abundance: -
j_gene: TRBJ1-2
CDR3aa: CASSLGDRFNYGYTF
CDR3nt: TGTGCCAGCAGCTTAGGGGACCGATTTAACTATGGCTACACCTTC

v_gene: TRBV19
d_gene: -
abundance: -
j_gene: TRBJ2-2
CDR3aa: CASSQAANTGELFF
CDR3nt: TGTGCCAGTAGCCAGGCTGCGAACACCGGGGAGCTGTTTTTT

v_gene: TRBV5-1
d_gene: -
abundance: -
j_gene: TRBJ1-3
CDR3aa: CASSQRAGSGNTIYF
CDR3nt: TGCGCCAGCAGCCAACGGGCGGGGTCTGGAAACACCATATATTTT

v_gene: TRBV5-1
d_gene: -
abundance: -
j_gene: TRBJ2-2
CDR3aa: CASRPNEGGAGELFF
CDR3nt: TGCGCCAGCAGACCCAATGAGGGGGGTGCCGGGGAGCTGTTTTTT

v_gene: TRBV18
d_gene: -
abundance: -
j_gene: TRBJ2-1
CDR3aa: CASSLWSGPRDEQFF
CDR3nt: TGTGCCAGCTCACTCTGGTCGGGACCGCGGGATGAGCAGTTCTTC

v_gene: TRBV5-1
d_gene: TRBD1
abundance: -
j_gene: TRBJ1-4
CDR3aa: CASSPGTGIEKLFF
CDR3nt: TGCGCCAGCAGCCCCGGGACAGGGATTGAAAAACTGTTTTTT

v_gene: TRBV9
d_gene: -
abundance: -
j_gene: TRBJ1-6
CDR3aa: CASSVQGVNSPLHF
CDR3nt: TGTGCCAGCAGCGTCCAGGGAGTTAATTCACCCCTCCACTTT

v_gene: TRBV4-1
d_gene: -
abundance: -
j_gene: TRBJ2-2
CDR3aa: CASSQEGGWQSPGELFF
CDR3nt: TGCGCCAGCAGCCAAGAAGGGGGTTGGCAGAGCCCCGGGGAGCTGTTTTTT

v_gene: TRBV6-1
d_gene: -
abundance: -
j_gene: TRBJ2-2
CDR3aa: CASTSEGTTGELFF
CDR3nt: TGTGCCAGCACCTCGGAGGGGACCACCGGGGAGCTGTTTTTT

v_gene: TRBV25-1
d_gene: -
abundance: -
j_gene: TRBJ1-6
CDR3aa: CASSESPDSSGNNSPLHF
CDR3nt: TGTGCCAGCAGTGAATCCCCGGATTCCTCCGGGAATAATTCACCCCTCCACTTT

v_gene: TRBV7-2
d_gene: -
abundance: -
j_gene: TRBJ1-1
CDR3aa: CASGQGALNTEAFF
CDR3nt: TGTGCCAGCGGTCAAGGGGCTCTGAACACTGAAGCTTTCTTT

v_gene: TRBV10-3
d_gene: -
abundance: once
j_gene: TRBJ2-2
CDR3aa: CAISERGRVNTGELFF
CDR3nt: TGTGCCATCAGTGAGCGGGGGAGAGTGAACACCGGGGAGCTGTTTTTT

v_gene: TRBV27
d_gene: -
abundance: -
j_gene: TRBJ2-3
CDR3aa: CASSTTLTQGFAQYF
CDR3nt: TGTGCCAGCAGTACAACCTTGACGCAGGGATTTGCGCAGTATTTT